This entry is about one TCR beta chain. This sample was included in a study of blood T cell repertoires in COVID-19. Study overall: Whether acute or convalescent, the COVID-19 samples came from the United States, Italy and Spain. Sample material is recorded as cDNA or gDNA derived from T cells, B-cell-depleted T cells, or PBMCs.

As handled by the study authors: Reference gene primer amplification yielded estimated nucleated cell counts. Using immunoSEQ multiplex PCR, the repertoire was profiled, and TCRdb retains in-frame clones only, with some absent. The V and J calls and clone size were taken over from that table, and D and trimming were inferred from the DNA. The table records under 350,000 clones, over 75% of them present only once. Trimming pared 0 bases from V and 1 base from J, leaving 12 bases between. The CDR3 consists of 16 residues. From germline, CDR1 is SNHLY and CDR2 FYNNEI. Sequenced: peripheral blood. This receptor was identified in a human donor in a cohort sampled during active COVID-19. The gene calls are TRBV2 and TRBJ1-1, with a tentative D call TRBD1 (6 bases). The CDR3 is CASSEAMTGKNTEAFF. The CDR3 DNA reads TGTGCCAGCAGTGAAGCCATGACAGGAAAGAACACTGAAGCTTTCTTT.